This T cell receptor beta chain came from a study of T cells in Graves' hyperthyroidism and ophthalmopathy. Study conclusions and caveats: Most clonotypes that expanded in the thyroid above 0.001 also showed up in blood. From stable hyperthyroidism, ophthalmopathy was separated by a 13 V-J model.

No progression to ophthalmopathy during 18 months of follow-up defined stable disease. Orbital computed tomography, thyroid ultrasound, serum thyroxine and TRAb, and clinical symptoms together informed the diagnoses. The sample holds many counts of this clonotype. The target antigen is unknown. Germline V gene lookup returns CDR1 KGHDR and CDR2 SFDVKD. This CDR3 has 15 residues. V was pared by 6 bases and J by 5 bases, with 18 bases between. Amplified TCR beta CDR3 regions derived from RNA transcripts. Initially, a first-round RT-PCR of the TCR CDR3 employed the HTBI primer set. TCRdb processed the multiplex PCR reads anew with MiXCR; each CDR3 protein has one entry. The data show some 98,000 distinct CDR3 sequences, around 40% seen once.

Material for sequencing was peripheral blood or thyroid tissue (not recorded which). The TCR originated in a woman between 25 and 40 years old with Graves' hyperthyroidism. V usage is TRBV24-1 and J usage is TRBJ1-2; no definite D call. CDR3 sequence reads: CATSTQDTVGYGYTF. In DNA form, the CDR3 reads TGTGCCACCAGTACCCAGGATACGGTGGGGTATGGCTACACCTTC.